Presented here are 25 T cell receptor beta chains from one specimen sequenced in a study of T cell clonality in common variable immunodeficiency. Assay used: immunoSEQ multiplex PCR; TCRdb lists only in-frame clones, some missing. The data list tens of thousands of clones, none observed once; 2% to 2.5% falls to the top ten. Input material: peripheral blood mononuclear cells. The source of these receptors is a person aged 18 to 75 in good health.

Ten or more counts support this clone. The CDR3 sequence: CASSYRTSGYNEQFF. CDR3 DNA (partial): TGTGCCAGCAGCTACAGGACTAGCGGTTACAATGAG. The chain combines TRBV11-2 with TRBJ2-1; 10 nucleotides match TRBD2. Coverage ceases 3 residues before the CDR3 finishes, and the germline J gene fills in the end. Trimming at V came to 4 bases and at J to 4 bases, leaving 4 bases not matched to a gene. Germline CDR1 reads SGHAT; CDR2 reads FQNNGV. The CDR3 runs 15 residues.

This clone was seen at least ten times. Partial CDR3 DNA: TGTGCCAGCAAAGGTGTTGTTGGCGGGGAG. This codes for CASKGVVGGE. The entire CDR3 reads CASKGVVGGELFF. V usage is TRBV6-2 or TRBV6-3 and J usage is TRBJ2-2; no clear D gene. The read gets to within 3 residues of the CDR3 end, and the germline J gene fills in the rest. From germline, CDR1 is MNHEY and CDR2 SVGEGT. The CDR3 loop spans 13 amino acids. Trimming removed 7 bases from V and 7 bases from J, with 13 bases in between.

In regard to this clone: The DNA ends 3 residues before the CDR3 does, and the rest of the CDR3 is filled in from the germline J gene. The rearrangement links TRBV7-9 to TRBJ1-2; 8 nucleotides align to TRBD1. V trimming: 1 base; J trimming: 2 bases; junction bases outside the gene matches: 3. The CDR3 spans 15 residues. Germline CDR1 is SEHNR and CDR2 is FQNEAQ (reference sequence). CDR3 sequence reads: CASSLEGDRNYGYTF. Incomplete CDR3 DNA: TGTGCCAGCAGCTTAGAAGGGGACAGGAACTATGGC.

The table lists this clone with many counts. The read halts 3 residues ahead of the CDR3 end, with the missing end drawn from the germline J gene. The chain couples TRBV7-3 to TRBJ2-3; TRBD1 is a possible D gene (5 bases). Trimming removed 5 bases at V and 0 bases at J, with 15 bases between. The germline gives CDR1 SGHTA, CDR2 FQGTGA. CDR3 length: 16 residues. The CDR3 sequence is CASSPRGAPSTDTQYF. The covered CDR3 bases are TGTGCCAGCAGCCCACGTGGGGCCCCCAGCACAGATACG.

This clone was seen repeatedly, ten times or more. The missing CDR3 end, 3 residues past where the read stops, is filled in from the germline J gene. The chain links TRBV30 to TRBJ2-7, with TRBD2 matching over 7 bases. Germline V lookup: CDR1 GTSNPN, CDR2 SVGIG (reference sequence). The CDR3 consists of 14 residues. J was trimmed by 5 bases and V by 2 bases; bases with no gene match: 9. CDR3 in amino acids: CAWSSGRRENEQYF. The DNA read from the CDR3 is TGTGCCTGGAGTAGTGGAAGGCGGGAGAACGAG.

This clone was seen repeatedly, ten times or more. The DNA ends 3 residues before the CDR3 does, and the rest of the CDR3 is filled in from the germline J gene. The chain has TRBV2 and TRBJ1-3; D gene ambiguous. CDR1 is SNHLY and CDR2 is FYNNEI in the germline V gene. With 4 bases removed from V and 0 bases from J, the gap between germline ends came to 10 bases. This CDR3 spans 15 amino acids. Incomplete CDR3 DNA: TGTGCCAGCAGTGGGTGGCGGAGCTCTGGAAACACC. This encodes CASSGWRSSGNT. The complete CDR3 reads CASSGWRSSGNTIYF. Full variable domain (missing parts from reference TRBV2 and TRBJ1-3): EPEVTQTPSHQVTQMGQEVILRCVPISNHLYFYWYRQILGQKVEFLVSFYNNEISEKSEIFDDQFSVERPDGSNFTLKIRSTKLEDSAMYFCASSGWRSSGNTIYFGEGSWLTVV.

This clone was seen repeatedly, ten times or more. This chain's CDR3 is CASTKEGEVRVNEQFF. The part of the CDR3 DNA that was read is TGTGCCAGTACGAAGGAGGGGGAGGTTCGGGTAAATGAG. J is TRBJ2-1 and V is TRBV19; TRBD1 or TRBD2 may be the D gene (6 bases each). The read ends 3 residues early relative to the CDR3; the germline J gene fills the gap. The germline V gene has CDR1 LNHDA and CDR2 SQIVND (reference sequence). Trimming removed 7 bases from V and 7 bases from J, with 23 bases in between. The CDR3 is made up of 16 amino acids.

This clone was detected ten times or more. The sequenced CDR3 bases are TGCAGTGCTGATACAGGGTATGGC. It codes for CSADTGYG. The complete CDR3 sequence is CSADTGYGYTF. The rearrangement joins TRBV20-1 to TRBJ1-2; perhaps TRBD1 as D (6 bases). Sequencing ends 3 residues short of the CDR3 end; the germline J gene provides the rest. Germline V CDR1 and CDR2: DFQATT, SNEGSKA (reference sequence). CDR3 length equals 11 residues. V was pared by 5 bases and J by 5 bases, with 9 bases between.

This clone has ten or more counts. The read comes to an end 3 residues before the CDR3 does, leaving the germline J gene to fill in the end. This rearrangement joins TRBV7-9 to TRBJ2-4; TRBD1 matches 7 bases. The CDR3 loop spans 12 amino acids. Germline assignment: CDR1 SEHNR and CDR2 FQNEAQ (reference sequence). CDR3 bases read: TGTGCCAGCAACAAAATCGGGACAGTT. It codes for CASNKIGTV. The whole CDR3 protein reads CASNKIGTVQYF.

This clone was observed at least ten times. The read ends 3 residues shy of where the CDR3 ends; the end is completed using the germline J gene. The chain couples TRBV12-3 or TRBV12-4 to TRBJ1-1; 10 bases fit TRBD1. The CDR3 covers 13 residues. CDR3 sequence reads: CASSLRQGAGAFF. Partial CDR3 DNA: TGTGCCAGCAGTTTGAGACAGGGGGCGGGA.

This clone was detected a few times. Read data end 3 residues before the CDR3 end; the end is taken from the germline J gene. The chain couples TRBV2 to TRBJ1-5; TRBD1 might be the D (5 bases). V was cut by 2 bases and J by 5 bases, with 13 bases left in between. CDR3 size: 15 residues. Germline loops: CDR1 SNHLY, CDR2 FYNNEI. Incomplete CDR3 DNA: TGTGCCAGCAGTGAATCCCAGGGTCGGTATCAGCCC. This gives the protein CASSESQGRYQP. The entire CDR3 reads CASSESQGRYQPQHF.

The sample holds many counts of this clone. Coverage ceases 3 residues before the CDR3 finishes, and the germline J gene fills in the end. The chain is built from TRBV6-1 and TRBJ2-7; 7 positions match TRBD1. The CDR3 runs to 13 residues. V lost 3 bases to trimming and J lost 2 bases; unmatched junction nucleotides: 1. Germline-derived CDR1 and CDR2 are MNHNS and SASEGT. The sequenced CDR3 bases are TGTGCCAGCAGTGAGGGACAGCCCTACGAG. Encoded protein: CASSEGQPYE. The entire CDR3 protein is CASSEGQPYEQYF.

This clone was seen ten or more times. A junction end diverges from the germline sequence, so it may reflect a read error. The sequenced fragment ends 3 residues before the CDR3 boundary, so the rest is inferred from the germline J gene. This sequence joins TRBV7-7 and TRBJ2-1; tentative D call: TRBD2 (6 bases). Germline-derived CDR1 and CDR2 are SSHAT and FNYEAQ (reference sequence). The CDR3 has 15 residues. This CDR3 is CASSSYRDLDNEQFF. Partial CDR3 DNA: TGTGCTAGCAGCTCATACCGGGACTTAGACAATGAG.

Details on this clone: The read terminates 3 residues before the CDR3 end, so the remaining end is supplied by the germline J gene. V is TRBV7-7 and J is TRBJ2-1, with 7 bases lining up with TRBD2. Germline CDR1 SSHAT, CDR2 FNYEAQ (reference sequence). J gave up 7 bases and V 0 bases, and 6 bases lay outside the gene matches. The CDR3 is 15 residues long. The chain's CDR3 is CASSLAAGAYNEQFF. The covered CDR3 bases are TGTGCCAGCAGCTTAGCGGCGGGAGCATATAATGAG.

This clone was found many times. The read comes to an end 3 residues before the CDR3 does, leaving the germline J gene to fill in the end. This chain links TRBV10-1 with TRBJ2-3; 12 positions agree with TRBD2. This CDR3 is 16 amino acids long. The J segment lost 6 bases and the V segment lost 8 bases, leaving 12 bases of the junction unmatched. CDR1 is WNHNN and CDR2 is SYGVQD in the germline V gene (reference sequence). The CDR3 DNA, read in part, is TGCGCCAGCTCTGATGCTAGCGGGAGGGCCTCTGATACG. It yields the protein CASSDASGRASDT. The full CDR3 reads CASSDASGRASDTQYF.

This clone showed up many times. The read comes to an end 3 residues before the CDR3 does, leaving the germline J gene to fill in the end. V usage is TRBV11-1 and J usage is TRBJ2-7; TRBD1 agrees at 10 bases. J gave up 1 base and V 8 bases, and 5 bases lay outside the gene matches. Germline CDR1 SGHAT, CDR2 FQDESV (reference sequence). The CDR3 covers 14 residues. The CDR3 sequence: CASAQDRGSYEQYF. The CDR3 bases that were read are TGTGCCAGCGCTCAGGACAGGGGGTCCTACGAG.

This clone appeared many times. With the read ending 3 residues before the CDR3 end, the germline J gene is used to fill in that end. V and J are TRBV30 and TRBJ1-2; no firm D call. The CDR3 has 12 residues. Germline assignment: CDR1 GTSNPN and CDR2 SVGIG (reference sequence). CDR3 loop: CAWSVGGGGYTF. The sequenced CDR3 bases are TGTGCCTGGAGTGTAGGCGGCGGGGGC.

This clone was observed at least ten times. The read finishes 3 residues shy of the CDR3 end, and the germline J gene is used to complete it. The chain links TRBV20-1 to TRBJ2-7, with 7 bases lining up with TRBD1. This CDR3 is 14 amino acids long. The V and J ends lost 3 bases and 2 bases, in that order; junction bases with no gene match: 7. Germline V gene lookup returns CDR1 DFQATT and CDR2 SNEGSKA (reference sequence). This CDR3 is CSASGDRSTYEQYF. The CDR3 bases that were read are TGCAGTGCTAGCGGGGACAGATCTACCTACGAG.

This clone was counted at least ten times. The missing CDR3 end, 3 residues past where the read stops, is filled in from the germline J gene. The chain is built from TRBV30 and TRBJ1-1, with unresolved D. Deletions cut 1 base from V and 1 base from J, with 7 bases between. Germline values: CDR1 GTSNPN, CDR2 SVGIG (reference sequence). The CDR3 is 13 amino acids. CDR3 loop: CAWSARQNTEAFF. The DNA read from the CDR3 is TGTGCCTGGAGTGCAAGACAGAACACTGAA.

This clone occurred many times. The missing CDR3 end, 3 residues past where the read stops, is filled in from the germline J gene. The chain has TRBV30 and TRBJ1-6; 10 bases map to TRBD1. CDR1 is GTSNPN and CDR2 is SVGIG in the germline V gene (reference sequence). The J segment lost 11 bases and the V segment lost 5 bases, leaving 6 bases of the junction unmatched. This CDR3 has 13 amino acids. The covered CDR3 bases are TGTGCCTGGGCCGGGACAGGGGTGCCACCC. Amino acids: CAWAGTGVPP. The whole CDR3 protein is CAWAGTGVPPLHF.

This clone was picked up a small number of times. This is likely an artifact of a read error, given a far larger clone one base away. Read data end 3 residues before the CDR3 end; the end is taken from the germline J gene. The gene calls are TRBV19 and TRBJ2-7; tentative D call: TRBD1 (6 bases). This CDR3 has 14 amino acids. V lost 9 bases to trimming and J lost 3 bases, with 18 bases between them. Germline CDR1 and CDR2: LNHDA and SQIVND (reference sequence). CDR3 DNA, as far as it was read: TGTGCCAGCCCCTTGTGGGCAGGGGTCTACGAG. This codes for CASPLWAGVYE. In full, the CDR3 is CASPLWAGVYEQYF.

As to this clone: Read sequence stops 3 residues before the CDR3 end, and the germline J gene provides the missing end. The J gene is TRBJ1-2, the V gene TRBV2; D remains unclear. CDR1 and CDR2 (germline): SNHLY, FYNNEI. Trimming pared 1 base from V and 2 bases from J, leaving 11 bases between. The CDR3 runs to 15 residues. CDR3 residues: CASSEDGAVNYGYTF. CDR3 bases read: TGTGCCAGCAGTGAAGACGGCGCGGTCAACTATGGC.

This clone was observed at least ten times. The CDR3 goes on 3 residues after the read ends, and that part is filled in from the germline J gene. V usage is TRBV27 and J usage is TRBJ1-4; D perhaps matches TRBD1 (6 bases). The CDR3 covers 17 residues. CDR1 MNHEY and CDR2 SMNVEV come from the germline V gene (reference sequence). The V and J ends lost 5 bases and 0 bases respectively, with 16 bases between them. The sequenced part of the CDR3 DNA is TGTGCCAGCAGTGTTCTCAGGGGACCTGCAACTAATGAAAAA. It codes for CASSVLRGPATNEK. The whole CDR3 region reads CASSVLRGPATNEKLFF.

In its sample, this clone was seen many times. The read ends 3 residues before the CDR3 terminus; that terminus is restored from the germline J gene. V gene TRBV5-6 combines with J gene TRBJ2-3; TRBD1 matches 11 bases. CDR1 and CDR2 (germline): SGHDT, YYEEEE. J gave up 7 bases and V 2 bases, and 6 bases lay outside the gene matches. The CDR3 is made up of 15 amino acids. The CDR3 bases that were read are TGTGCCAGCAGCTTCAAGGGACAGGGGGATTATACG. Its translation: CASSFKGQGDYT. The complete CDR3 sequence is CASSFKGQGDYTQYF. Combining the CDR3 with reference TRBV5-6 and TRBJ2-3 gives the whole variable domain DAGVTQSPTHLIKTRGQQVTLRCSPKSGHDTVSWYQQALGQGPQFIFQYYEEEERQRGNFPDRFSGHQFPNYSSELNVNALLLGDSALYLCASSFKGQGDYTQYFGPGTRLTVL.

This clone was observed at least ten times. The missing CDR3 end, 3 residues past where the read stops, is filled in from the germline J gene. The V gene is TRBV7-2, the J gene TRBJ1-1; D uncertain. V lost 0 bases, J lost 4 bases, and 9 bases lay in between. The CDR3 spans 14 residues. CDR1 is SGHTA, CDR2 FQGNSA, per germline. CDR3: CASSLAVTPTEAFF. The covered CDR3 bases are TGTGCCAGCAGCTTAGCGGTGACACCCACTGAA.